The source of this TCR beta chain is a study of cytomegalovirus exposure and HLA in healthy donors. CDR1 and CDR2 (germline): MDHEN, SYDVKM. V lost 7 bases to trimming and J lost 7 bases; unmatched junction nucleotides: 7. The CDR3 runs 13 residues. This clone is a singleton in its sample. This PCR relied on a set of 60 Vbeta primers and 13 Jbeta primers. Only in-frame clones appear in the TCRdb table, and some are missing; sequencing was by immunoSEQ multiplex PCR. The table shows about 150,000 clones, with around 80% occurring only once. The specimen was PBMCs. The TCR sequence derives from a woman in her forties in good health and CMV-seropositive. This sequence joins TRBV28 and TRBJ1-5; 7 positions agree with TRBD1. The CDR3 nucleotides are TGTGCCAGCACCGCGACAGGGTGGCAGCCCCAGCATTTT. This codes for CASTATGWQPQHF.